The source of this T cell receptor (beta chain) is a study of vaccination effects on CD4 cells after COVID-19. With respect to this clone: Its antigen is unidentified.

The assay was immunoSEQ multiplex PCR, and TCRdb's table has in-frame clones only and misses some. The sample contains about 79,000 clones, 60% to 80% of which appear only once. Germline-derived CDR1 and CDR2 are SGHTA and FQGNSA. The trim removed 2 bases at V and 1 base at J, leaving 4 bases unmatched. The CDR3 is 15 amino acids. Study-wide results and limits: Marked clonal contraction was seen in infection- and vaccine-induced clones late after vaccination.

With the ViraFEST assay, the study expanded antigen-specific CD4+ T cells using viral peptide pools, then sequenced them. Subsequent to less than eleven days of culture, CD4+ T cells were isolated. Cultivation was performed at 1.5 million to 2.5 million PBMC per well with around 9.3 IU/ml IL-2 and about 9.6 ug/ml peptides added. IL-2 medium was substituted for half the medium on days 3 and 7. The sequence was collected from a human donor who received a COVID-19 vaccine. This sample comprised CD4+ T cells from PBMCs cultured with HCoV-229E spike peptides, obtained before COVID-19 vaccination. This chain joins TRBV7-2 and TRBJ1-1; 7 bases map to TRBD1. The CDR3 reads CASSLSGQWNTEAFF. Here the CDR3 DNA reads TGTGCCAGCAGCTTATCGGGACAGTGGAACACTGAAGCTTTCTTT. The complete variable domain, with remaining parts taken from reference TRBV7-2 and TRBJ1-1, reads GAGVSQSPSNKVTEKGKDVELRCDPISGHTALYWYRQSLGQGLEFLIYFQGNSAPDKSGLPSDRFSAERTGGSVSTLTIQRTQQEDSAVYLCASSLSGQWNTEAFFGQGTRLTVV.